This T cell receptor beta chain was recovered during a study of T-cell reconstitution after alpha-beta-depleted transplantation in children. A TCRbeta library incorporating unique molecular identifiers was prepared. One entry per CDR3 protein, called by TCRdb with MiXCR from the PCR reads. The data contain about 540,000 distinct CDR3 sequences, 20% to 30% of them singletons. V was pared by 3 bases and J by 15 bases, with 12 bases between. Germline lookup yields CDR1 MNHNS and CDR2 SASEGT. The CDR3 has 11 residues. The sequence came from a boy less than two years old with Wiskott-Aldrich syndrome, due to receive a stem cell transplant. The sample was PBMCs, taken before TCRalphabeta/CD19-depleted stem cell transplant. This chain connects TRBV6-1 to TRBJ1-5, with D possibly being TRBD1 (6 bases). In nucleotides, the CDR3 is TGTGCCAGCAGTGATCCTGGACAGAGGCATTTT. This encodes CASSDPGQRHF.